This TCR beta chain was retrieved from a study of cytomegalovirus exposure and HLA in healthy donors. General study findings and limits: The authors listed around 150 TCR beta chains as cytomegalovirus-associated. In a later analysis, a missense DCLRE1C variant was linked to TCR beta V- and J-gene trimming.

In regard to this clone: Its antigen is still unknown.

PCR involved 60 Vbeta and 13 Jbeta primers. Libraries were prepared by immunoSEQ multiplex PCR; TCRdb keeps only in-frame clonotypes and omits some of them. Of 100,000 to 150,000 clones listed, 55% to 75% are singletons. This CDR3 comprises 17 residues. With 5 bases removed from V and 1 base from J, the gap between germline ends came to 20 bases. Per the germline V gene, CDR1 is SNHLY and CDR2 is FYNNEI. What was sequenced was PBMCs. The rearrangement uses TRBV2 and TRBJ1-1; tentatively, D is TRBD1 (6 bases). The receptor was isolated from a man aged 30 to 39 in good health and CMV-seropositive. The CDR3 here is CASSPWGRVRGNTEAFF. The CDR3 region has the DNA TGTGCCAGCAGTCCTTGGGGGCGAGTCCGAGGGAACACTGAAGCTTTCTTT. Looking up the rest from reference TRBV2 and TRBJ1-1 gives the full variable domain: EPEVTQTPSHQVTQMGQEVILRCVPISNHLYFYWYRQILGQKVEFLVSFYNNEISEKSEIFDDQFSVERPDGSNFTLKIRSTKLEDSAMYFCASSPWGRVRGNTEAFFGQGTRLTVV.